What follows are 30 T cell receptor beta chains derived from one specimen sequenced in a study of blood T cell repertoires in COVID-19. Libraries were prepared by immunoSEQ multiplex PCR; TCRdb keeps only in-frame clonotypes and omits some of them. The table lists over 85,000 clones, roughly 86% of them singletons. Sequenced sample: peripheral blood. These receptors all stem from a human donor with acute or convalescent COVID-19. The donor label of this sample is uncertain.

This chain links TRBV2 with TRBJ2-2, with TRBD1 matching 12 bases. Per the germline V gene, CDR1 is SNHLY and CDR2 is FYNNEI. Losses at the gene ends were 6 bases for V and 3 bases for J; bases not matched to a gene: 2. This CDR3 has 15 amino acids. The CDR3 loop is CASRGTGGDTGELFF. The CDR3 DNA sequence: TGTGCCAGCAGGGGGACAGGGGGCGACACCGGGGAGCTGTTTTTT.

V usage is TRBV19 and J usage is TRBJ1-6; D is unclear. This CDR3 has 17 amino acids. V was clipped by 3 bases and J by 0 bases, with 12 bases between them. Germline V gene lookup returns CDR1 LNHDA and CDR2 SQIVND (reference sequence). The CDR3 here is CASSMSREDSYNSPLHF. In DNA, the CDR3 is TGTGCCAGTAGTATGAGTCGGGAGGACTCCTATAATTCACCCCTCCACTTT.

The DNA of the CDR3 is TGCGCCAGCAGCTCCGGACAGGGGAATGCGAACACTGAAGCTTTCTTT. Translating it yields CASSSGQGNANTEAFF. The chain uses TRBV5-1 and TRBJ1-1, with TRBD1 matching over 9 bases. The CDR3 sequence is 16 residues long. Germline loops: CDR1 SGHRS, CDR2 YFSETQ. Trimming removed 3 bases from V and 1 base from J; junction bases left unmatched: 7.

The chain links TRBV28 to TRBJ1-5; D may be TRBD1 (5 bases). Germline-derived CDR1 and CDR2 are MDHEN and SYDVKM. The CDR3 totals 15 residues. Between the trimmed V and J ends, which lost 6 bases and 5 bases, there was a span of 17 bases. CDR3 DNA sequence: TGTGCCAGCAGCCCGGTGGAAAGGGGCTATCAGCCCCAGCATTTT. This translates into CASSPVERGYQPQHF.

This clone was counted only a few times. CDR3 sequence reads: CASSLGQGETQYF. The DNA for the CDR3 is TGTGCCAGCAGCTTGGGACAGGGGGAGACCCAGTACTTC. The rearrangement links TRBV5-4 to TRBJ2-5, with 8 bases fitting TRBD1. This CDR3 has 13 residues. V shed 0 bases, J shed 5 bases, and the junction held 0 bases outside the gene matches. Germline V gene sequence: CDR1 SGHNT, CDR2 YYREEE (reference sequence).

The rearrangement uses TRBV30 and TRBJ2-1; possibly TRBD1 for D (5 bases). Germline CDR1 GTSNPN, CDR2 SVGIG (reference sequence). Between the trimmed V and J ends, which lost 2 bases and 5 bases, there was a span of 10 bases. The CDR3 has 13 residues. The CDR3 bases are TGTGCCTGGAGTATGAACAGGAACAATGAGCAGTTCTTC. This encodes CAWSMNRNNEQFF.

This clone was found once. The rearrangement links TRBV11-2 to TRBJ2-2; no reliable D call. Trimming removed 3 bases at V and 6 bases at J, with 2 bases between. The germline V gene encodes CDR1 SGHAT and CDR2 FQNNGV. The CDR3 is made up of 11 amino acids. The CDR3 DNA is TGTGCCAGCAGCTTCGCCGGGGAGCTGTTTTTT. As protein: CASSFAGELFF.

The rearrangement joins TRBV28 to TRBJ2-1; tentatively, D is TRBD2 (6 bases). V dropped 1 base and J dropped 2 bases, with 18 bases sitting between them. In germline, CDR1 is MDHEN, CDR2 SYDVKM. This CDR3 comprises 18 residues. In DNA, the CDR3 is TGTGCCAGCAGTTTATTCCCCTGGGCCCGGAGGGCCTACAATGAGCAGTTCTTC. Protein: CASSLFPWARRAYNEQFF.

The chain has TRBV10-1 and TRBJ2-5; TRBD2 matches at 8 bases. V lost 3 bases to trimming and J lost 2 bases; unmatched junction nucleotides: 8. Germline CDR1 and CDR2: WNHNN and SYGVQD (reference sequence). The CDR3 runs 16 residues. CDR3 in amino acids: CASSDPRTSLQETQYF. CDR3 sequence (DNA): TGCGCCAGCAGTGACCCGCGGACTAGCCTTCAAGAGACCCAGTACTTC.

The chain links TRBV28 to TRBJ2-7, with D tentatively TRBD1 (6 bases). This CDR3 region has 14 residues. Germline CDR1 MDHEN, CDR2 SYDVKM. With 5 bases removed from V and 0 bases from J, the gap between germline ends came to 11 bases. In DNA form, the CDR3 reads TGTGCCAGCAGTCCGGACAGAACCTCCTACGAGCAGTACTTC. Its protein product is CASSPDRTSYEQYF. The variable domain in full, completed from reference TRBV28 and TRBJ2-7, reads DVKVTQSSRYLVKRTGEKVFLECVQDMDHENMFWYRQDPGLGLRLIYFSYDVKMKEKGDIPEGYSVSREKKERFSLILESASTNQTSMYLCASSPDRTSYEQYFGPGTRLTVT.

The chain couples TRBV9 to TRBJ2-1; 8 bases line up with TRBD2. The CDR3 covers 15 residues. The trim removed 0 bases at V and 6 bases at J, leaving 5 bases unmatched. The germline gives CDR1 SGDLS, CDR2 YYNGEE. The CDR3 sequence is CASSVAGGLSNEQFF. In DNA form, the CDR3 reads TGTGCCAGCAGCGTAGCGGGGGGGCTAAGCAATGAGCAGTTCTTC.

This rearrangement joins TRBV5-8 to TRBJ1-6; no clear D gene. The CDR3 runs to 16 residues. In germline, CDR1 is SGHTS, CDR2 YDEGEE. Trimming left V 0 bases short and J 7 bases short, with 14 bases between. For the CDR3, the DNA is TGTGCCAGCAGCTTGGCCTTTGGAGCCCGCAATTCACCCCTCCACTTT. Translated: CASSLAFGARNSPLHF.

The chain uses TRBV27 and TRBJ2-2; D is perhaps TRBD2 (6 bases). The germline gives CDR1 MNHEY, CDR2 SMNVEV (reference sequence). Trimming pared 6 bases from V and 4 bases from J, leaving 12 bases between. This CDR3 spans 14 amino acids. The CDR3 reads CASSAGLSTGELFF. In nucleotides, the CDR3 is TGTGCCAGCAGCGCGGGGCTTAGCACCGGGGAGCTGTTTTTT.

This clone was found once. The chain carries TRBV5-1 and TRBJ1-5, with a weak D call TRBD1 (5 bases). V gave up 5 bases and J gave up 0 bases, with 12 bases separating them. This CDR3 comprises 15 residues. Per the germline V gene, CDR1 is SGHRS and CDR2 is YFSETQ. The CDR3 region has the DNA TGCGCCAGCAGGAAAACAGGAGATAGCAATCAGCCCCAGCATTTT. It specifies CASRKTGDSNQPQHF.

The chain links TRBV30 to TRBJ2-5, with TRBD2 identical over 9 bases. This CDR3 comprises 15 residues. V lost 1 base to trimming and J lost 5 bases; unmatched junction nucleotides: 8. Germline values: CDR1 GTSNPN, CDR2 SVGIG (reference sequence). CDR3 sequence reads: CAWSGLSGGRETQYF. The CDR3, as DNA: TGTGCCTGGAGTGGGTTGAGCGGGGGGAGGGAGACCCAGTACTTC.

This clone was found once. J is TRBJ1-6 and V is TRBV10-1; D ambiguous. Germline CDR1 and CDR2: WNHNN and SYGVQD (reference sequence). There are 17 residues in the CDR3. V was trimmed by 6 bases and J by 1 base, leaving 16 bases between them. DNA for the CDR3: TGCGCCAGCAGCCCGGGTCCTTATAGTTCCTATAATTCACCCCTCCACTTT. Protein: CASSPGPYSSYNSPLHF.

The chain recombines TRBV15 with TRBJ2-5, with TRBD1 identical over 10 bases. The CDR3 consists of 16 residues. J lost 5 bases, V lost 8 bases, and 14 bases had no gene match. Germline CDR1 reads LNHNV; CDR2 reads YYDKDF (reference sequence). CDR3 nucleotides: TGTGCCACCGGTAAAGCCGGGACAGGGGTCGCGGAGACCCAGTACTTC. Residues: CATGKAGTGVAETQYF.

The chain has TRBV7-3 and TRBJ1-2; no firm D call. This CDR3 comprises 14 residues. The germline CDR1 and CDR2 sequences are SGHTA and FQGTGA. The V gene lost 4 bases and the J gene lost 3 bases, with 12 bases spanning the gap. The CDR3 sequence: CASSSGLGDYGYTF. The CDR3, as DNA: TGTGCCAGCAGCTCCGGCCTCGGGGACTATGGCTACACCTTC.

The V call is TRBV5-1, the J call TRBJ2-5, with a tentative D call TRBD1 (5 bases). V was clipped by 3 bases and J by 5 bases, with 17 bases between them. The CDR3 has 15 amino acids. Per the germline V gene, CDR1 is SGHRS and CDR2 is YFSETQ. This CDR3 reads CASSYRQNLGETQYF. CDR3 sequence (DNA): TGCGCCAGCAGCTACCGACAGAATCTTGGGGAGACCCAGTACTTC.

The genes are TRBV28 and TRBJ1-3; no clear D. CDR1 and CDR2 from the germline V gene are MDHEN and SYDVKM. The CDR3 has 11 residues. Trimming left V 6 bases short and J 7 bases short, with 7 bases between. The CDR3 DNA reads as TGTGCCAGCAGCTCAGTGAACACCATATATTTT. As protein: CASSSVNTIYF.

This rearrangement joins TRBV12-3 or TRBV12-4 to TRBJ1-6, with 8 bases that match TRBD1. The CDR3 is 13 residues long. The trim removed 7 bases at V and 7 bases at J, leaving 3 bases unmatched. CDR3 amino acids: CASNGQGNSPLHF. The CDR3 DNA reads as TGTGCCAGCAACGGACAGGGCAATTCACCCCTCCACTTT.

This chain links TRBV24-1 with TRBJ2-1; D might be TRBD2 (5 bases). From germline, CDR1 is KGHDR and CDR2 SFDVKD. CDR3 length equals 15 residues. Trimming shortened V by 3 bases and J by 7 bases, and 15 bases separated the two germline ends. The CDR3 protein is CATSDPRGKGNEQFF. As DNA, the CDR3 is TGTGCCACCAGTGATCCCAGAGGGAAGGGTAATGAGCAGTTCTTC.

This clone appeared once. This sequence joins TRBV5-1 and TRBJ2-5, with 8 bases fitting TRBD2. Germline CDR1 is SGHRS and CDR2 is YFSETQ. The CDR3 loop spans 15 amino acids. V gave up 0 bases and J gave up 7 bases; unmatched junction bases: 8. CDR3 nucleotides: TGCGCCAGCAGCTTGGCTGGACTAGCCCGGGCGACCCAGTACTTC. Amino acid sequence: CASSLAGLARATQYF.

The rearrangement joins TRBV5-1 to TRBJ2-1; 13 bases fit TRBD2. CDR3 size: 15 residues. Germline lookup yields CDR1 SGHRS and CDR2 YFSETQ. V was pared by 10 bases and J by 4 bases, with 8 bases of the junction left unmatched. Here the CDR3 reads CASTSGGAVYNEQFF. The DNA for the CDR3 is TGCGCCTCCACTAGCGGGGGGGCGGTTTACAATGAGCAGTTCTTC.

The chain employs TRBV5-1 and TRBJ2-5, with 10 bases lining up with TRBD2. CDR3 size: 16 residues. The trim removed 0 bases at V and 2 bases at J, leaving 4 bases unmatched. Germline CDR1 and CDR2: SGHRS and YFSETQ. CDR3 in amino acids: CASSLAASGGQETQYF. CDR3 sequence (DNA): TGCGCCAGCAGCTTGGCCGCTAGCGGGGGTCAAGAGACCCAGTACTTC.

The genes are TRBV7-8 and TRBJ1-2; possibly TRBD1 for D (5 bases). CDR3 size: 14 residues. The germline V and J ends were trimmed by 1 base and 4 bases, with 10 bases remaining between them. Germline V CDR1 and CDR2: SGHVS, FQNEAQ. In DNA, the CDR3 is TGTGCCAGCAGCTTAGGGACAAATTCCTATGGCTACACCTTC. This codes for CASSLGTNSYGYTF.

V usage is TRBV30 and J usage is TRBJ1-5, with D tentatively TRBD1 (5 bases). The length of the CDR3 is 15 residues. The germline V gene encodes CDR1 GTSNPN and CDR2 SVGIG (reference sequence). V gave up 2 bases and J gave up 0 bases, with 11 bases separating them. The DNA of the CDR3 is TGTGCCTGGAGTCCGGACATGGGTAGCAATCAGCCCCAGCATTTT. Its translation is CAWSPDMGSNQPQHF.

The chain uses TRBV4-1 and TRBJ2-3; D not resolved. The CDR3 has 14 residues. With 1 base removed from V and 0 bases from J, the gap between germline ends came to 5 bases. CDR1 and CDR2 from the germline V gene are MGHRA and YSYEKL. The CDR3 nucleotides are TGCGCCAGCAGCCAAGTAGTAAGCACAGATACGCAGTATTTT. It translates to CASSQVVSTDTQYF.

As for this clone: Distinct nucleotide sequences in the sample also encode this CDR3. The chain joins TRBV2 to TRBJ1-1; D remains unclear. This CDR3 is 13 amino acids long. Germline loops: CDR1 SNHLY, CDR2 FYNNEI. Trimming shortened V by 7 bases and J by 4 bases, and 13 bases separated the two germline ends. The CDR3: CASTLSPGTEAFF. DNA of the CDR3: TGTGCCAGCACCCTCAGCCCAGGCACTGAAGCTTTCTTT.

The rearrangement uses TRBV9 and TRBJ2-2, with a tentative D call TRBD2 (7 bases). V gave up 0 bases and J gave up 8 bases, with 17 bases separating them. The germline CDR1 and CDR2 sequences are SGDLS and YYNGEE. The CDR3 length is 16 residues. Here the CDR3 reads CASSVGVGGPPGELFF. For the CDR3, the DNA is TGTGCCAGCAGCGTAGGTGTGGGGGGGCCCCCTGGGGAGCTGTTTTTT.